Following are 8 T cell receptor beta chains from one sample sequenced in a study of T cells in Graves' hyperthyroidism and ophthalmopathy. RNA transcripts served as the template for amplifying TCR beta CDR3 regions. First-round RT-PCR of the TCR CDR3 relied on the HTBI primer set. MiXCR was run by TCRdb on the multiplex PCR reads, yielding one entry per CDR3 protein. This table has fewer than 350,000 distinct CDR3 sequences, roughly 19% appearing once. Source material: blood. The receptors were sampled from a man between 50 and 59 years old with Graves' ophthalmopathy.

This clonotype was observed a few times. The chain recombines TRBV9 with TRBJ1-1; the match to TRBD1 covers 7 bases. CDR3 length: 15 amino acids. The V gene end was trimmed by 4 bases and the J gene end by 2 bases; junction bases not matched to a gene: 8. Germline V CDR1 and CDR2: SGDLS, YYNGEE. CDR3 region: CASSPRGDRNTEAFF. The CDR3 bases are TGTGCCAGCAGCCCCCGGGGGGACAGAAACACTGAAGCTTTCTTT.

This clonotype was found many times. V gene TRBV12-3 or TRBV12-4 combines with J gene TRBJ1-5; unclear D gene. The CDR3 contains 13 residues. The V end lost 7 bases, the J end lost 0 bases, and 7 bases lay between the germline ends. Written as DNA, the CDR3 is TGTGCCAGCAAGAGGGATAGCAATCAGCCCCAGCATTTT. Translated, it gives CASKRDSNQPQHF.

The chain has TRBV27 and TRBJ1-6; D possibly corresponds to TRBD1 (6 bases). CDR3 length: 15 amino acids. Germline V gene sequence: CDR1 MNHEY, CDR2 SMNVEV (reference sequence). V was shortened by 1 base and J by 9 bases, with 13 bases between the two germline ends. Written as DNA, the CDR3 is TGTGCCAGCAGTTTATTACAGGGTTCCACTTCACCCCTCCACTTT. It specifies CASSLLQGSTSPLHF.

This chain connects TRBV28 to TRBJ1-2; tentative D call: TRBD1 (5 bases). The germline V and J ends were trimmed by 3 bases and 1 base, with 9 bases remaining between them. This CDR3 spans 14 amino acids. Germline CDR1 reads MDHEN; CDR2 reads SYDVKM. The CDR3 DNA is TGTGCCAGCAGTTTCCAGGGAGATAACTATGGCTACACCTTC. Protein product: CASSFQGDNYGYTF.

This clonotype was picked up a small number of times. Mismatch with germline at one junction end may stem from a read error. The V call is TRBV3-1, the J call TRBJ2-2; maybe TRBD2 (6 bases). The CDR3 length is 11 residues. The germline gives CDR1 LGHDT, CDR2 YNNKEL (reference sequence). The CDR3 region is CASSQGGKLFF. CDR3 nucleotide sequence: TGTGCCAGCAGCCAAGGCGGGAAGCTGTTTTTT.

This CDR3 reads CASSPRTGGTAGELFF. DNA for the CDR3: TGTGCCAGCAGTCCACGGACAGGGGGAACGGCCGGGGAGCTGTTTTTT. The chain has TRBV12-3 or TRBV12-4 and TRBJ2-2, with 10 positions matching TRBD1. The CDR3 extends over 16 amino acids. V gave up 5 bases and J gave up 6 bases; unmatched junction bases: 9.

This clonotype showed up many times. This chain joins TRBV28 and TRBJ2-7; TRBD1 agrees at 9 bases. CDR3 length: 19 residues. Germline-derived CDR1 and CDR2 are MDHEN and SYDVKM. Unmatched junction bases numbered 17, after V lost 5 bases and J lost 0 bases. The CDR3 nucleotides read TGTGCCAGCAGTCTCTCCCGGGACAGGGCTTCCTATGGCTCCTACGAGCAGTACTTC. This gives the protein CASSLSRDRASYGSYEQYF. The variable domain in full, completed from reference TRBV28 and TRBJ2-7, reads DVKVTQSSRYLVKRTGEKVFLECVQDMDHENMFWYRQDPGLGLRLIYFSYDVKMKEKGDIPEGYSVSREKKERFSLILESASTNQTSMYLCASSLSRDRASYGSYEQYFGPGTRLTVT.

V and J are TRBV7-9 and TRBJ2-5; D is unclear. Germline V gene data show CDR1 as SEHNR and CDR2 as FQNEAQ (reference sequence). This CDR3 is 11 amino acids long. Trimming cost V 7 bases and J 4 bases, with 7 bases left between them. In DNA form, the CDR3 reads TGTGCCAGCACCGAAACAGAGACCCAGTACTTC. This gives the protein CASTETETQYF.